Given below is one TCR beta chain in context. One end of the junction varies from germline; a read error may be responsible. The repertoire was sequenced with immunoSEQ multiplex PCR; TCRdb's copy has only in-frame clones and lacks some. The sample shows about 390,000 clones, 87% of them seen only once. The CDR3 covers 17 residues. From germline, CDR1 is SNHLY and CDR2 FYNNEI. The data stem from a study of blood T cell repertoires in COVID-19. This receptor was taken from a woman aged 60-75 years with COVID-19, enrolled during active disease. The V call is TRBV2, the J call TRBJ1-5; TRBD1 matches 8 bases. Sequences were obtained from peripheral blood. The CDR3 is CASREGNRGTGNQPQHF. The DNA for the CDR3 is TGTGCCAGCAGGGAAGGCAACCGAGGGACAGGAAATCAGCCCCAGCATTTT.